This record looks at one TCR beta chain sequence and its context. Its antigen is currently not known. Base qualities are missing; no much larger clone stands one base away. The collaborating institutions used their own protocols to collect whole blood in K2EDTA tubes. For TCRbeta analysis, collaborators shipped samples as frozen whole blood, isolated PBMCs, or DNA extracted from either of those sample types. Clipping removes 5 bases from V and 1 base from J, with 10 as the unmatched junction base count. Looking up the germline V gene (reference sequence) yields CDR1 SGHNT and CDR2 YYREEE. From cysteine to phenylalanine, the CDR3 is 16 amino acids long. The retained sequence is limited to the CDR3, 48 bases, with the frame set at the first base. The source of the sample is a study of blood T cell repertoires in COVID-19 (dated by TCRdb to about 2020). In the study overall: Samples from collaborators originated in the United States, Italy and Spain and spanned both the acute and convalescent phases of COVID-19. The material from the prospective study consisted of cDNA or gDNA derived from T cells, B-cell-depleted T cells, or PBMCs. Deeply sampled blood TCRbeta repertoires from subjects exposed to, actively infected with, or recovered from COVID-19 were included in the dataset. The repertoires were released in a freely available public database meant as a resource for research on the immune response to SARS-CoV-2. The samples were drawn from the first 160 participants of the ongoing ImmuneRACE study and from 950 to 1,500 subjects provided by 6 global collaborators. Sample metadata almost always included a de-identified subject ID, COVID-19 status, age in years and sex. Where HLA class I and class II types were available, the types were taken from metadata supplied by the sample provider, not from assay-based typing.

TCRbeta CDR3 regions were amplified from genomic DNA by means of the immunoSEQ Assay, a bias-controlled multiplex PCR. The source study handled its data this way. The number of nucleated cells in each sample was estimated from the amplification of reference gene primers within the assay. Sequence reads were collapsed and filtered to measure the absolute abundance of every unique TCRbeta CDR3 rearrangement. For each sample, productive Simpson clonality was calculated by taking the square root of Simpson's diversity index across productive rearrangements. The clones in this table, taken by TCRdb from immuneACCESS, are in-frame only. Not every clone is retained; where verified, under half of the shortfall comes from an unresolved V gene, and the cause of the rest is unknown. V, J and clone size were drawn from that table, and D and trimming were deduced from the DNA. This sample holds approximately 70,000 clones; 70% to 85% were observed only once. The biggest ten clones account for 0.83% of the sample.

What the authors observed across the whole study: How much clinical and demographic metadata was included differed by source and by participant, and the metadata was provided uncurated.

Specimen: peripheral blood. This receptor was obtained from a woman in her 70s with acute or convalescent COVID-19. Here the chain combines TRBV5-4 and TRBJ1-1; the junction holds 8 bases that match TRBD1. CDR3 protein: CASRPGQGSKNTEAFF. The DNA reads TGTGCCAGCAGACCCGGACAGGGATCGAAGAACACTGAAGCTTTCTTT.